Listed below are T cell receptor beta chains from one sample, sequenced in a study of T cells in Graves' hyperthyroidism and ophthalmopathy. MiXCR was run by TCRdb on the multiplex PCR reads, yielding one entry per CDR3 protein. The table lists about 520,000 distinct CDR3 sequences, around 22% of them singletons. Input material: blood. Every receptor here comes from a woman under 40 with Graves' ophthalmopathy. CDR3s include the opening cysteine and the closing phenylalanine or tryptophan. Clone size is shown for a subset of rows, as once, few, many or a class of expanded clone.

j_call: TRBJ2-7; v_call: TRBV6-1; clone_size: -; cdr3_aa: CASSPPGGEYEQYF
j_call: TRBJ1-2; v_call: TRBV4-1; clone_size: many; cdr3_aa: CASSQSETGVVGYTF
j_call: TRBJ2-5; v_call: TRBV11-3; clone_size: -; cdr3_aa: CASSQDGSETQYF
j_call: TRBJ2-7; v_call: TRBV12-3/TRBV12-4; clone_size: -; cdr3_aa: CASSPGVAGWDEQYF
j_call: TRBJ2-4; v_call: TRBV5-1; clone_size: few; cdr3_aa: CASSLTGVEYGNIQYF
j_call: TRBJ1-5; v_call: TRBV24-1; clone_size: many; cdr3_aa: CATSGADSGNQPQHF
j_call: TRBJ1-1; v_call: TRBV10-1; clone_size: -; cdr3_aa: CASSEGRKMNTEAFF
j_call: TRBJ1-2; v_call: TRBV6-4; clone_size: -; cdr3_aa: CASSQGSGGYTF
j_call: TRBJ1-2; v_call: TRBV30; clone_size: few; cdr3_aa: CACQEKDGYTF
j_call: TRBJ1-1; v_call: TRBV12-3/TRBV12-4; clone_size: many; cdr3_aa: CASSYGEGYTEAFF
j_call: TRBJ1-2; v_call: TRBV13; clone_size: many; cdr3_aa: CASSLGDRAPYGYTF
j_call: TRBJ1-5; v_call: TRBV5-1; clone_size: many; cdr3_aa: CASSTGTGIGQPQHF
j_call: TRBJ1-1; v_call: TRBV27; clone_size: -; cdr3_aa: CASSQWDRRNTEAFF
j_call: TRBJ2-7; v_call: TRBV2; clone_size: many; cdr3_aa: CASSEQAVYEQYF
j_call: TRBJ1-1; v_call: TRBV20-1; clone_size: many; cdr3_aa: CSARARRNTEAFF
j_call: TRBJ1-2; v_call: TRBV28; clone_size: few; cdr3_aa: CASSALGGRQGYGYTF
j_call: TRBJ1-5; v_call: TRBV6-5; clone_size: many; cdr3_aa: CASTLQTGHQPQHF
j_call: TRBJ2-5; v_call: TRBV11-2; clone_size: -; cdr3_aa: CASSATQGFGTQYF
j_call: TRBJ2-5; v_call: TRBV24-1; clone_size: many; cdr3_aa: CATSDRTEQETQYF
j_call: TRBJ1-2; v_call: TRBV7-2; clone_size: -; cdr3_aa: CASRNFRTGSYGYTF
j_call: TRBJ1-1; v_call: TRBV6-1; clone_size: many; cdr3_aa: CASSADYNTEAFF
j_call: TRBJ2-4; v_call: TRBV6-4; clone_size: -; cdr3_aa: CASISGDVVDIQYF
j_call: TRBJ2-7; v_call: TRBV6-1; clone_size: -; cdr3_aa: CASMRFPTPGEQYF
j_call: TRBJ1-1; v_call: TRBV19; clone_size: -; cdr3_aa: CASSRGSARDYTEAFF
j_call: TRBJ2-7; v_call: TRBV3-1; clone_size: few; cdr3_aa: CASSQDLKGPLSF
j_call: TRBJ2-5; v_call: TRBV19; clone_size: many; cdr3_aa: CASSMGQGGETQYF
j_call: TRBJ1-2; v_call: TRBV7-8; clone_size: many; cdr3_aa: CASSLDVGLGGYGYTF
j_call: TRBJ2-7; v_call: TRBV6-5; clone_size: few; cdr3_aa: CASSYSKGGGQYF
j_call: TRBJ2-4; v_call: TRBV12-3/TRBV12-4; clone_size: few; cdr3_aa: CASSLWDNKNIQYF
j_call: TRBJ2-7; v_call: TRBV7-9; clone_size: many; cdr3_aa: CASSMGQGYEQYF
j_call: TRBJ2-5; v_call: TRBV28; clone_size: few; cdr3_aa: CASTGGRPSQETQYF
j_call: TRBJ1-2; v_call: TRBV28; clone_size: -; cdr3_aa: CASSEAIGPNYGYTF
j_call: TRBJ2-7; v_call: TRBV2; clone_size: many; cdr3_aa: CASSVRVDGNEQYF
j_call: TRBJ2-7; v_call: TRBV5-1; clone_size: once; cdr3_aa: CASSRQGQYEQYF
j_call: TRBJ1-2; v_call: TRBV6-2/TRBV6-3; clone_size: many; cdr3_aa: CASSQRPLINYGYTF
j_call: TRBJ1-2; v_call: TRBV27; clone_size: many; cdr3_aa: CASSPTSVDYGYTF
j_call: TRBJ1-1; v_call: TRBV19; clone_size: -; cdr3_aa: CASSKRGGRNTEAFF
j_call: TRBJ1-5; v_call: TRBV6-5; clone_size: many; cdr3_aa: CASRPTGYDQPQHF
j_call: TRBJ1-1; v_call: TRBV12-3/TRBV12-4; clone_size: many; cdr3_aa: CASSLILNTEAFF
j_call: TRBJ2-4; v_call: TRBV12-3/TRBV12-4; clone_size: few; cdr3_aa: CASSLRQGLLAKNIKYF
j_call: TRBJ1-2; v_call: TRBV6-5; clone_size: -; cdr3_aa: CASSYSVGYAYGYTF
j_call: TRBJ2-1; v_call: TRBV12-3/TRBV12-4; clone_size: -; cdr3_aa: CASSLATELPNEQFF
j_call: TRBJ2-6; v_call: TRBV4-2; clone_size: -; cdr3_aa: CASSRLWDRGRSSGANVLTF
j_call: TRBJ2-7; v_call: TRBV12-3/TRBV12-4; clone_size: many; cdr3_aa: CASSFSAGGVSEQYF
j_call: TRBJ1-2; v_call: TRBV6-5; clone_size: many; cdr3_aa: CASSYIQGSSYGYTF
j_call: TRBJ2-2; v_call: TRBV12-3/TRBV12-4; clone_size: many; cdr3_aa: CASSFRRDINTGELFF
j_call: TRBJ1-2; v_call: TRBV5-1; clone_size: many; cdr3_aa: CASNDGPTNYGYTF
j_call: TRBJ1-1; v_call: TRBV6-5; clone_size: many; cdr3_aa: CASSYGGGNTEAFF
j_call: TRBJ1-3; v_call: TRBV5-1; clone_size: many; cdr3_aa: CASSFSSPSGNTIYF
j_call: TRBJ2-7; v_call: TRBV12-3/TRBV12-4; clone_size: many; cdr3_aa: CASSQQGPYEQYF
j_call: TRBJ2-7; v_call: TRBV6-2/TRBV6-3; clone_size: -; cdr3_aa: CASIHQWTRPYEQYF
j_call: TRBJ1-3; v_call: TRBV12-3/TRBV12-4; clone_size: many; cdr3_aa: CASSLSSSGNTIYF
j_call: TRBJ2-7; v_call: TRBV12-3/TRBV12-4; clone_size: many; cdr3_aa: CASRPRRQPYEQYF
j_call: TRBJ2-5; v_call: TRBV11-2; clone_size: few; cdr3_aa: CASSPQLAGLETQYF
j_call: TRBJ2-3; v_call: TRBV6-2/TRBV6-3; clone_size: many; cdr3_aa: CASRGQGDPTQYF
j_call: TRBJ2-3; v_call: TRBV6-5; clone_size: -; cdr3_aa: CASSWITGTDTQYF